Below are 25 T cell receptor beta chains sequenced from a single sample in a study of CD8 T cells in Susac syndrome. The authors reverse transcribed 0.5 to 1 ug RNA with random hexamers. TCRdb recomputed calls from the immunoSEQ multiplex PCR reads with MiXCR, one row per CDR3 protein. Among approximately 190,000 distinct CDR3 sequences, 90% to 95% were seen once, and the ten largest hold roughly 0.088%. The specimen was CD4+ T cells from PBMCs. The receptors stem from a human donor with multiple sclerosis.

The V call is TRBV12-3 or TRBV12-4, the J call TRBJ1-2, with a tentative D call TRBD1 (6 bases). V lost 5 bases and J lost 4, with 14 bases in between. The CDR3 runs to 14 residues. The CDR3 protein is CASSQRGGGYGYTF. The CDR3 DNA reads as TGTGCCAGCAGTCAACGCGGGGGCGGCTATGGCTACACCTTC.

V is TRBV5-1 and J is TRBJ1-1, with D perhaps matching TRBD1 (5 bases). Germline lookup yields CDR1 SGHRS and CDR2 YFSETQ. The CDR3 covers 15 residues. V dropped 4 bases and J dropped 3 bases, with 16 bases sitting between them. The chain's CDR3 is CASSPRTQGDTEAFF. CDR3 nucleotides: TGCGCCAGCAGCCCACGGACCCAAGGGGACACTGAAGCTTTCTTT.

The chain carries TRBV9 and TRBJ2-5, with D possibly TRBD1 on 5 matching bases. Germline V CDR1 and CDR2: SGDLS, YYNGEE. V was pared by 0 bases and J by 5 bases, with 17 bases between. This CDR3 is built from 16 residues. The CDR3 region is CASSVGPATAGETQYF. The CDR3 DNA reads TGTGCCAGCAGCGTAGGCCCCGCGACCGCAGGGGAGACCCAGTACTTC.

This chain links TRBV27 with TRBJ2-5; D is ambiguous. The germline V gene encodes CDR1 MNHEY and CDR2 SMNVEV (reference sequence). CDR3 length equals 12 residues. V was clipped by 0 bases and J by 5 bases, with 4 bases between them. Here the CDR3 DNA reads TGTGCCAGCAGTTTATCGATGGAGACCCAGTACTTC. Protein sequence: CASSLSMETQYF.

This clonotype was seen only once. This chain joins TRBV14 and TRBJ2-7, with 9 bases that match TRBD1. Germline CDR1 SGHDN, CDR2 FVKESK. CDR3 length: 19 amino acids. Unmatched junction bases numbered 14, after V lost 1 base and J lost 1 base. This chain's CDR3 is CASSQVAGRGTGTSYEQYF. The CDR3 bases are TGTGCCAGCAGCCAAGTTGCGGGTCGAGGGACAGGGACTTCCTACGAGCAGTACTTC.

The V gene is TRBV7-6, the J gene TRBJ2-7; 9 bases are shared with TRBD2. The CDR3 totals 15 residues. With 5 bases clipped from V and 5 bases from J, the junction kept 10 bases outside the gene matches. CDR1 is SGHVS, CDR2 FNYEAQ, per germline. CDR3 region: CASSPRTSEAHEQYF. CDR3 in DNA: TGTGCCAGCAGCCCGAGGACTAGCGAGGCCCACGAGCAGTACTTC.

The chain carries TRBV30 and TRBJ2-4, with D hard to call. Trimming removed 3 bases at V and 0 bases at J, with 12 bases between. The germline gives CDR1 GTSNPN, CDR2 SVGIG (reference sequence). CDR3 size: 15 residues. The DNA of the CDR3 is TGTGCCTGGAGGCGCGGACGCCTAGCCAAAAACATTCAGTACTTC. It translates to CAWRRGRLAKNIQYF.

The chain recombines TRBV29-1 with TRBJ2-7; D is tentatively TRBD1 or TRBD2 (6 bases each). V shed 6 bases and J shed 0 bases, with 18 bases lying between them. CDR1 and CDR2 (germline): SQVTM, ANQGSEA. The CDR3 extends over 15 amino acids. This CDR3 is CSVTRGTTTSYEQYF. The CDR3, as DNA: TGCAGCGTGACCCGGGGGACAACGACCTCCTACGAGCAGTACTTC.

The genes are TRBV27 and TRBJ2-3, with 9 bases matching TRBD1. The CDR3 covers 16 residues. Germline values: CDR1 MNHEY, CDR2 SMNVEV (reference sequence). V trimming: 4 bases; J trimming: 4 bases; junction bases outside the gene matches: 9. DNA of the CDR3: TGTGCCAGCAGTTCCATACGACAGGGGGAGGCAGATACGCAGTATTTT. Translated: CASSSIRQGEADTQYF.

The V and J genes are TRBV19 and TRBJ1-5; D unresolved. Trimming cost V 1 base and J 5 bases, with 3 bases left between them. This CDR3 is 12 amino acids long. Germline V CDR1 and CDR2: LNHDA, SQIVND (reference sequence). CDR3 protein: CASSIGYQPQHF. The CDR3 DNA sequence: TGTGCCAGTAGTATAGGGTATCAGCCCCAGCATTTT.

This chain links TRBV3-1 with TRBJ1-1; TRBD1 matches at 9 bases. The CDR3 has 15 residues. CDR1 LGHDT and CDR2 YNNKEL come from the germline V gene (reference sequence). J lost 3 bases, V lost 4 bases, and 6 bases had no gene match. The CDR3 DNA reads TGTGCCAGCAGCCCGGGACAGGGTCTATACACTGAAGCTTTCTTT. Protein sequence: CASSPGQGLYTEAFF.

This chain joins TRBV29-1 and TRBJ1-2; the D is unclear. V gave up 6 bases and J gave up 7 bases, with 33 bases separating them. From germline, CDR1 is SQVTM and CDR2 ANQGSEA. The length of the CDR3 is 18 residues. The CDR3 nucleotides read TGCAGCGTCGGAAGGATATCTCGGACCCGGGGAAAATATGGTGGCTACACCTTC. Translation: CSVGRISRTRGKYGGYTF. The variable domain in full, completed from reference TRBV29-1 and TRBJ1-2, reads SAVISQKPSRDICQRGTSLTIQCQVDSQVTMMFWYRQQPGQSLTLIATANQGSEATYESGFVIDKFPISRPNLTFSTLTVSNMSPEDSSIYLCSVGRISRTRGKYGGYTFGSGTRLTVV.

The V call is TRBV6-2 or TRBV6-3, the J call TRBJ1-5; the D is unclear. Germline V CDR1 and CDR2: MNHEY, SVGEGT. This CDR3 is built from 14 residues. Trimming removed 7 bases at V and 1 base at J, with 11 bases between. The CDR3 reads CASTRIGSNQPQHF. The CDR3 DNA follows: TGTGCCAGCACCAGAATAGGGAGCAATCAGCCCCAGCATTTT.

The CDR3 loop reads CSARATGLGEKLFF. CDR3 DNA: TGCAGTGCTAGAGCAACAGGGCTCGGTGAAAAACTGTTTTTT. The chain combines TRBV20-1 with TRBJ1-4; possibly TRBD1 for D (6 bases). In germline, CDR1 is DFQATT, CDR2 SNEGSKA (reference sequence). CDR3 length: 14 residues. V lost 1 base and J 7 bases, leaving 13 bases between the germline ends.

The CDR3 loop is CSVTTYLAKNIQYF. The CDR3 DNA follows: TGCAGCGTCACTACGTATCTAGCCAAAAACATTCAGTACTTC. The chain has TRBV29-1 and TRBJ2-4; D call uncertain. The ends were cut back, 6 bases at V and 0 bases at J, with 12 bases in the middle. Germline V CDR1 and CDR2: SQVTM, ANQGSEA. CDR3 length: 14 residues.

V is TRBV27 and J is TRBJ1-1, with D possibly matching TRBD1 (6 bases). The CDR3 length is 14 residues. Germline loops: CDR1 MNHEY, CDR2 SMNVEV (reference sequence). Trimming took off 2 bases at V and 1 base at J, with 8 bases between the two ends. The CDR3 nucleotides are TGTGCCAGCAGTTTAAACAGGGAGAACACTGAAGCTTTCTTT. Protein sequence: CASSLNRENTEAFF.

The gene calls are TRBV20-1 and TRBJ2-1, with TRBD1 identical over 7 bases. CDR3 length equals 12 residues. The germline V gene has CDR1 DFQATT and CDR2 SNEGSKA (reference sequence). The junction had 4 bases not matched to a gene; V was cut back by 5 bases and J by 6 bases. The CDR3 DNA reads TGCAGTGCTTCGAGACAGGGCAATGAGCAGTTCTTC. This encodes CSASRQGNEQFF.

The chain links TRBV27 to TRBJ2-7, with D possibly being TRBD1 or TRBD2 (7 bases each). The V gene lost 1 base and the J gene lost 4 bases, with 14 bases spanning the gap. Germline loops: CDR1 MNHEY, CDR2 SMNVEV (reference sequence). This CDR3 is 15 amino acids long. The DNA for the CDR3 is TGTGCCAGCAGTTTATGGGGAGGGGGCACTTACGAGCAGTACTTC. This codes for CASSLWGGGTYEQYF.

V gene TRBV30 combines with J gene TRBJ1-6, with a possible D match to TRBD1 (5 bases). The germline V gene encodes CDR1 GTSNPN and CDR2 SVGIG (reference sequence). Deletions cut 0 bases from V and 0 bases from J, with 12 bases between. The CDR3 totals 17 residues. The CDR3 nucleotides are TGTGCCTGGAGTGTACGGGGCCGGAGCTCCTATAATTCACCCCTCCACTTT. The encoded protein is CAWSVRGRSSYNSPLHF.

The chain combines TRBV20-1 with TRBJ2-5; TRBD2 aligns across 12 bases. The trim removed 3 bases at V and 3 bases at J, leaving 8 bases unmatched. The CDR3 spans 16 residues. Germline V gene data show CDR1 as DFQATT and CDR2 as SNEGSKA (reference sequence). The CDR3 loop is CSARSLAGGGKETQYF. DNA of the CDR3: TGCAGTGCTAGGTCACTAGCGGGAGGAGGGAAAGAGACCCAGTACTTC.

The chain links TRBV20-1 to TRBJ2-5, with 8 nucleotides matching TRBD2. CDR3 length equals 15 residues. Germline V gene sequence: CDR1 DFQATT, CDR2 SNEGSKA (reference sequence). Trimming removed 0 bases from V and 4 bases from J; junction bases left unmatched: 7. The CDR3 coding sequence is TGCAGTGCTAGAGATAGGAGCGGGAGTGGAGAGACCCAGTACTTC. Protein: CSARDRSGSGETQYF.

The V gene is TRBV6-2 or TRBV6-3, the J gene TRBJ2-7; D possibly corresponds to TRBD1 (5 bases). Germline V CDR1 and CDR2: MNHEY, SVGEGT. V lost 4 bases and J lost 7, with 14 bases in between. The CDR3 contains 13 residues. CDR3 sequence: CASSSQGSWEQYF. DNA for the CDR3: TGTGCCAGCAGTTCGCAGGGCTCCTGGGAGCAGTACTTC.

The chain carries TRBV2 and TRBJ1-3; tentative D call: TRBD1 (5 bases). CDR3 size: 13 residues. The ends were cut back, 7 bases at V and 0 bases at J, with 7 bases in the middle. Germline assignment: CDR1 SNHLY and CDR2 FYNNEI. The CDR3, as DNA: TGTGCCAGCATGCAGGGCTCTGGAAACACCATATATTTT. It is translated as CASMQGSGNTIYF.

V and J are TRBV30 and TRBJ2-7, with a possible D match to TRBD1 (5 bases). V was pared by 4 bases and J by 1 base, with 17 bases between. The CDR3 runs 15 residues. Germline V gives CDR1 GTSNPN, CDR2 SVGIG (reference sequence). The CDR3 DNA sequence: TGTGCCTGGAACAAAGTGGGGCTGCTATCCTACGAGCAGTACTTC. Translating it yields CAWNKVGLLSYEQYF.

This rearrangement joins TRBV9 to TRBJ2-2; either TRBD1 or TRBD2 may supply D (5 bases each). Trimming shortened V by 4 bases and J by 7 bases, and 20 bases separated the two germline ends. In germline, CDR1 is SGDLS, CDR2 YYNGEE. The length of the CDR3 is 16 residues. The CDR3, as DNA: TGTGCCAGCAGCCTGGAGCAGCTCGGGGCAATCGGGGAGCTGTTTTTT. This encodes CASSLEQLGAIGELFF.